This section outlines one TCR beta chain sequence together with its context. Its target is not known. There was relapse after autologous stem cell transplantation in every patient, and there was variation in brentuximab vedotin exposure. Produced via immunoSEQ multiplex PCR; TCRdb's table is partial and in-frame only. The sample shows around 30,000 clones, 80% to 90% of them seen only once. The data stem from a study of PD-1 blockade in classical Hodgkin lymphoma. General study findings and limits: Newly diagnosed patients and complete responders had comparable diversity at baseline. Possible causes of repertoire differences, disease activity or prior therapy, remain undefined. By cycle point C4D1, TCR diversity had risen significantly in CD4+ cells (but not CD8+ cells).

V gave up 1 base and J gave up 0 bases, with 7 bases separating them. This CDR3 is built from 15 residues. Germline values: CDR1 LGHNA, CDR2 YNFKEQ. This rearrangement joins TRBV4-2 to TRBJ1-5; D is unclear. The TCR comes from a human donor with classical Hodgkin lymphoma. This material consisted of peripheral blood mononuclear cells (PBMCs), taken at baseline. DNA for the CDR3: TGTGCCAGCAGCCAAGGACGGGATAGCAATCAGCCCCAGCATTTT. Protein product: CASSQGRDSNQPQHF.